The 28 T cell receptor beta chains presented below share a single source sample, sequenced in a study of response to subunit inactivated influenza vaccine. MiXCR, applied by TCRdb to the RT-PCR reads, yields one record per CDR3 protein. The data hold around 150,000 distinct CDR3 sequences, with 11% observed a single time. The sequencing here drew on non-naive T cells sorted from PBMCs, taken about 6 weeks after vaccination. Every receptor here comes from a man aged 50 or older who received an inactivated influenza vaccine.

This sequence joins TRBV13 and TRBJ2-5, with D perhaps matching TRBD1 or TRBD2 (5 bases each). There are 17 residues in the CDR3. The V and J ends lost 6 bases and 0 bases respectively, with 20 bases between them. Germline V gene lookup returns CDR1 PRHDT and CDR2 FYEKMQ (reference sequence). The CDR3 sequence: CASSFLIWGTHQETQYF. Here the CDR3 DNA reads TGTGCCAGCAGTTTCCTGATCTGGGGGACCCACCAAGAGACCCAGTACTTC.

In this sample, this clonotype turned up once. A read error may explain this, as a much larger clone is one base away. V and J are TRBV5-5 and TRBJ2-1; a possible D gene is TRBD1 (5 bases). The end of the DNA fits TRBJ2-7 better, so the J call may be wrong. The CDR3 spans 13 residues. Germline CDR1 is SGHKS and CDR2 is YYEKEE (reference sequence). In DNA form, the CDR3 reads TGTGCCAGCAGCTTGAATTCGGCAGGGAAGCAGTACTTC. As protein: CASSLNSAGKQYF.

In its sample, this clonotype was seen many times. This chain connects TRBV29-1 to TRBJ1-1, with D unclear. CDR1 and CDR2 (germline): SQVTM, ANQGSEA. Trimming took 5 bases from V and 1 from J, leaving 11 bases between them. This CDR3 is 13 amino acids long. CDR3: CSVYRDPNTEAFF. In DNA form, the CDR3 reads TGCAGCGTTTACCGGGATCCGAACACTGAAGCTTTCTTT.

The V gene is TRBV14, the J gene TRBJ2-7; 7 bases line up with TRBD1. The V gene end was trimmed by 3 bases and the J gene end by 3 bases; junction bases not matched to a gene: 8. This CDR3 has 15 amino acids. CDR1 is SGHDN and CDR2 is FVKESK in the germline V gene. In DNA, the CDR3 is TGTGCCAGCAGCCAGGAAGACAGGGCCCACTACGAGCAGTACTTC. Amino acids: CASSQEDRAHYEQYF.

This clonotype has more than one count but fewer than ten. The chain has TRBV30 and TRBJ2-1; D is unclear. Between the trimmed V and J ends, which lost 4 bases and 5 bases, there was a span of 12 bases. The germline gives CDR1 GTSNPN, CDR2 SVGIG (reference sequence). The CDR3 runs 13 residues. In DNA form, the CDR3 reads TGTGCCTGGACAAGGATAGTCAACAATGAGCAGTTCTTC. Translation gives CAWTRIVNNEQFF.

The CDR3 loop is CSGRGRGSYNEQFF. DNA of the CDR3: TGCAGCGGCCGTGGCAGGGGCTCTTACAATGAGCAGTTCTTC. This chain connects TRBV29-1 to TRBJ2-1, with TRBD1 as a possible D gene (6 bases). In germline, CDR1 is SQVTM, CDR2 ANQGSEA. The ends were cut back, 7 bases at V and 4 bases at J, with 17 bases in the middle. This CDR3 contains 14 residues.

The chain is built from TRBV5-1 and TRBJ2-6; D gene uncertain. The V gene's germline CDR1 is SGHRS and CDR2 YFSETQ. V was cut by 2 bases and J by 1 base, with 7 bases left in between. This CDR3 is 15 amino acids long. This chain's CDR3 is CASSFKTSGANVLTF. The CDR3 DNA is TGCGCCAGCAGCTTCAAAACTTCTGGGGCCAACGTCCTGACTTTC.

In this sample, this clonotype turned up a few times. The chain uses TRBV20-1 and TRBJ1-1, with D hard to call. Germline-derived CDR1 and CDR2 are DFQATT and SNEGSKA (reference sequence). The CDR3 runs to 14 residues. V lost 1 base, J lost 0 bases, and 9 bases lay in between. The CDR3 DNA reads as TGCAGTGCTAGAGTGGGGAACCTGAACACTGAAGCTTTCTTT. This gives the protein CSARVGNLNTEAFF.

This rearrangement joins TRBV10-3 to TRBJ1-5; D is uncertain. Germline V lookup: CDR1 ENHRY, CDR2 SYGVKD. The CDR3 is made up of 14 amino acids. V lost 3 bases to trimming and J lost 1 base, with 7 bases between them. The CDR3 protein is CAISDKGSNQPQHF. CDR3 nucleotides: TGTGCCATCAGTGACAAAGGAAGCAATCAGCCCCAGCATTTT.

This chain connects TRBV3-1 to TRBJ2-6; no firm D call. Looked up from germline, CDR1 is LGHDT and CDR2 is YNNKEL (reference sequence). V lost 1 base and J 3 bases, leaving 10 bases between the germline ends. The CDR3 runs to 16 residues. The CDR3 region has the DNA TGTGCCAGCAGCCAAGCGCCGTTGGATGGGGCCAACGTCCTGACTTTC. This gives the protein CASSQAPLDGANVLTF.

This clonotype was observed a few times. The V and J genes are TRBV4-2 and TRBJ1-2, with 8 bases lining up with TRBD1. The CDR3 contains 13 residues. Per the germline V gene, CDR1 is LGHNA and CDR2 is YNFKEQ. Losses at the gene ends were 0 bases for V and 8 bases for J; bases not matched to a gene: 2. CDR3 in DNA: TGTGCCAGCAGCCAAGATTCAGGGGGCGGCTACACCTTC. Its translation: CASSQDSGGGYTF.

This clonotype was found a few times. This chain uses TRBV6-2 or TRBV6-3 with TRBJ2-7; a possible D gene is TRBD1 (6 bases). This CDR3 is 15 amino acids long. Germline-derived CDR1 and CDR2 are MNHEY and SVGEGT. Trimming left V 6 bases short and J 3 bases short, with 18 bases between. The CDR3 spells CASSPIQGPVYEQYF. CDR3 coding DNA: TGTGCCAGCAGCCCCATACAGGGACCAGTCTACGAGCAGTACTTC.

The V and J genes are TRBV28 and TRBJ2-1, with TRBD2 matching 8 bases. In germline, CDR1 is MDHEN, CDR2 SYDVKM. The CDR3 is 14 amino acids. The V segment lost 8 bases and the J segment 5 bases; nucleotides outside the gene matches: 8. This chain's CDR3 is CASRITSGHNEQFF. DNA of the CDR3: TGTGCCAGCCGGATTACTAGCGGACACAATGAGCAGTTCTTC.

In this sample, this clonotype turned up many times. V and J are TRBV29-1 and TRBJ1-2; D uncertain. The CDR3 is made up of 14 amino acids. Trimming pared 5 bases from V and 2 bases from J, leaving 15 bases between. Germline-derived CDR1 and CDR2 are SQVTM and ANQGSEA. The CDR3 here is CSVTPFSQNYGYTF. For the CDR3, the DNA is TGCAGCGTTACCCCATTTTCCCAGAACTATGGCTACACCTTC. Together with reference TRBV29-1 and TRBJ1-2, the CDR3 gives the full variable domain: SAVISQKPSRDICQRGTSLTIQCQVDSQVTMMFWYRQQPGQSLTLIATANQGSEATYESGFVIDKFPISRPNLTFSTLTVSNMSPEDSSIYLCSVTPFSQNYGYTFGSGTRLTVV.

In its sample, this clonotype was seen a few times. The rearrangement uses TRBV7-2 and TRBJ2-5; D gene ambiguous. The V gene's germline CDR1 is SGHTA and CDR2 FQGNSA. V was shortened by 0 bases and J by 4 bases, with 12 bases between the two germline ends. The CDR3 is 15 residues long. The CDR3 is CASSLALAGRETQYF. The DNA for the CDR3 is TGTGCCAGCAGCTTAGCGCTGGCAGGAAGAGAGACCCAGTACTTC.

This clonotype turned up a few times. The rearrangement links TRBV20-1 to TRBJ2-3, with D possibly being TRBD1 (6 bases). Trimming removed 0 bases from V and 0 bases from J, with 13 bases in between. The germline V gene encodes CDR1 DFQATT and CDR2 SNEGSKA (reference sequence). This CDR3 is 16 amino acids long. The CDR3 DNA reads as TGCAGTGCTAGAGACCCGGGGACACATAGCACAGATACGCAGTATTTT. This sequence encodes CSARDPGTHSTDTQYF.

This clonotype was recorded at least ten times. The V and J genes are TRBV12-3 or TRBV12-4 and TRBJ2-7, with D possibly being TRBD2 (7 bases). V lost 2 bases and J 4 bases, leaving 15 bases between the germline ends. CDR3 length equals 15 residues. For the CDR3, the DNA is TGTGCCAGCAGTTTAAGGGGGGGGCAGTTATACGAGCAGTACTTC. Its translation is CASSLRGGQLYEQYF.

This clonotype was recorded many times. The J gene is TRBJ1-1, the V gene TRBV5-1; D gene uncertain. CDR1 is SGHRS, CDR2 YFSETQ, per germline. The length of the CDR3 is 15 residues. Trimming took off 4 bases at V and 0 bases at J, with 13 bases between the two ends. The CDR3 nucleotides are TGCGCCAGCAGCCCCCGAGGGCCAGTGAACACTGAAGCTTTCTTT. Its protein is CASSPRGPVNTEAFF.

This clonotype was seen only a few times. The chain employs TRBV2 and TRBJ2-3; 7 nucleotides line up with TRBD2. V was clipped by 8 bases and J by 6 bases; unmatched bases: 14. Germline loops: CDR1 SNHLY, CDR2 FYNNEI. The CDR3 contains 15 residues. The CDR3 coding sequence is TGTGCCAGCCTTAAGCGGGGTACATTAGGGGATACGCAGTATTTT. Translated: CASLKRGTLGDTQYF.

This clonotype has a handful of counts. The chain has TRBV5-5 and TRBJ1-5; D is ambiguous. V was trimmed by 0 bases and J by 2 bases, leaving 9 bases between them. This CDR3 has 15 amino acids. The V gene's germline CDR1 is SGHKS and CDR2 YYEKEE (reference sequence). CDR3 DNA: TGTGCCAGCAGCTTGGGTTCCTCGGGCAATCAGCCCCAGCATTTT. Translated: CASSLGSSGNQPQHF.

The CDR3 DNA reads as TGTGCCAGCAGTTTATATGGGGAGAATGAGCAGTTCTTC. Residues: CASSLYGENEQFF. The chain links TRBV12-3 or TRBV12-4 to TRBJ2-1; D possibly corresponds to TRBD2 (5 bases). V was cut by 2 bases and J by 7 bases, with 9 bases left in between. The CDR3 is 13 residues long.

The rearrangement joins TRBV6-5 to TRBJ1-2; D perhaps matches TRBD1 (5 bases). V was cut by 0 bases and J by 1 base, with 12 bases left in between. The CDR3 totals 16 residues. The germline gives CDR1 MNHEY, CDR2 SVGAGI. DNA of the CDR3: TGTGCCAGCAGTTACTCGAGCCCGCAGGGTAACTATGGCTACACCTTC. Translating gives CASSYSSPQGNYGYTF.

This clonotype was observed a handful of times. Here the CDR3 reads CASSLGGAGVGSYEQYF. DNA of the CDR3: TGTGCCAGCAGCTTAGGAGGAGCGGGAGTTGGGTCCTACGAGCAGTACTTC. The genes are TRBV7-2 and TRBJ2-7; 8 positions match TRBD2. J was trimmed by 1 base and V by 1 base; bases with no gene match: 9. The CDR3 contains 17 residues. CDR1 and CDR2 from the germline V gene are SGHTA and FQGNSA.

This clonotype was seen a few times. V and J are TRBV11-2 and TRBJ1-1; D perhaps matches TRBD1 (5 bases). The germline gives CDR1 SGHAT, CDR2 FQNNGV. V lost 5 bases and J lost 1, with 11 bases in between. The CDR3 length is 14 residues. DNA of the CDR3: TGTGCCAGCAGCCCCAGGGTTGGGAACACTGAAGCTTTCTTT. The encoded protein is CASSPRVGNTEAFF.

This clonotype was observed a few times. The gene calls are TRBV20-1 and TRBJ1-6; TRBD1 aligns across 9 bases. The CDR3 consists of 12 residues. V gave up 4 bases and J gave up 14 bases; unmatched junction bases: 6. Germline V gives CDR1 DFQATT, CDR2 SNEGSKA (reference sequence). In DNA form, the CDR3 reads TGCAGTGCTACGGGACAGGGTAATGCCCTCCACTTT. Its protein is CSATGQGNALHF.

Ten or more counts support this clonotype. The chain has TRBV4-3 and TRBJ2-5; D gene unclear. V lost 1 base, J lost 7 bases, and 4 bases lay in between. The CDR3 covers 11 residues. Per germline, CDR1 LGHNA and CDR2 YSLEER. Written as DNA, the CDR3 is TGCGCCAGCAGCCAAGGGGGGACCCAGTACTTC. Translation gives CASSQGGTQYF.

V gene TRBV10-3 combines with J gene TRBJ2-5, with D uncertain. The CDR3 loop spans 15 amino acids. V lost 4 bases and J 2 bases, leaving 14 bases between the germline ends. Germline V CDR1 and CDR2: ENHRY, SYGVKD. CDR3: CAISVGHRAQETQYF. The CDR3 nucleotides are TGTGCCATCAGTGTAGGCCATAGAGCGCAAGAGACCCAGTACTTC.

This clonotype was seen repeatedly, ten times or more. V and J are TRBV5-1 and TRBJ2-7, with D possibly matching TRBD1 (6 bases). Between the trimmed V and J ends, which lost 4 bases and 5 bases, there was a span of 16 bases. The CDR3 has 14 amino acids. In germline, CDR1 is SGHRS, CDR2 YFSETQ. CDR3 sequence (DNA): TGCGCCAGCAGCCTTGCTCTTACAGGGAACGAGCAGTACTTC. Protein sequence: CASSLALTGNEQYF.